The rows below give T cell receptor beta chains drawn from one sample of a study of blood T cells in healthy people across ages. Using its own MiXCR run on the 5' RACE reads, TCRdb lists one record per CDR3 protein. The profile covers approximately 1,700,000 distinct CDR3 sequences, with approximately 39% appearing a single time and under 25% taken by the ten largest. The sample comprised blood. The source is a human donor in good health. CDR3s include the opening cysteine and the closing phenylalanine or tryptophan. A D gene is named only where the DNA matches it firmly. For some rows the clone size is stated as once, few or many, or as a class when expanded; others skip it.

CASSNSRQGVYYTDTQYF,TGTGCCAGCAGTAATTCCCGACAGGGAGTCTATTACACAGATACGCAGTATTTT,TRBV12-3/TRBV12-4,TRBJ2-3,TRBD1,NA
CASSLLTGQGTYEQYF,TGTGCCAGCAGCTTACTCACGGGACAGGGTACTTACGAGCAGTACTTC,TRBV7-9,TRBJ2-7,TRBD1,NA
CSAYTYRGQETQYF,TGCAGTGCTTATACCTACAGGGGGCAGGAGACCCAGTACTTC,TRBV20-1,TRBJ2-5,TRBD1,NA
CASSFSGVRRETQYF,TGTGCCAGCAGTTTTAGCGGGGTGCGGAGAGAGACCCAGTACTTC,TRBV6-2/TRBV6-3,TRBJ2-5,TRBD2,few
CSLRTSGISSYNEQFF,TGCAGTTTGCGGACTAGCGGGATTTCCTCCTACAATGAGCAGTTCTTC,TRBV20-1,TRBJ2-1,TRBD2,few
CAWRDQEAPLHF,TGTGCCTGGAGGGATCAGGAGGCACCCCTCCACTTT,TRBV30,TRBJ1-6,NA,NA
CASSRGGGAARGYTF,TGTGCCAGCTCGAGGGGCGGGGGTGCGGCTCGTGGCTACACCTTC,TRBV11-2,TRBJ1-2,NA,NA
CASSSPGGPQETQYF,TGTGCCAGCAGCTCCCCCGGCGGACCCCAAGAGACCCAGTACTTC,TRBV9,TRBJ2-5,NA,NA
CASSLFREAGDYGYTF,TGTGCCAGCAGCTTGTTCAGGGAAGCGGGAGACTATGGCTACACCTTC,TRBV7-8,TRBJ1-2,NA,NA
CASSQDQKGRRSYEQYF,TGCGCCAGCAGCCAAGATCAGAAAGGGAGGAGGTCCTACGAGCAGTACTTC,TRBV4-1,TRBJ2-7,NA,NA
CASTKVGWHLHF,TGTGCCAGCACTAAGGTAGGCTGGCACCTCCACTTT,TRBV6-6,TRBJ1-6,NA,NA
CSAREQTAGNTEAFF,TGCAGTGCTAGAGAGCAAACGGCTGGGAACACTGAAGCTTTCTTT,TRBV20-1,TRBJ1-1,NA,NA
CASSLVGLARGNEQFF,TGTGCCAGCAGCTTAGTTGGACTAGCCCGGGGGAATGAGCAGTTCTTC,TRBV11-3,TRBJ2-1,TRBD2,NA
CASSLVEQGVAFF,TGTGCCAGCAGCTTAGTGGAGCAGGGGGTAGCTTTCTTT,TRBV7-2,TRBJ1-1,TRBD1,NA
CANSPTGNYGYTF,TGTGCCAACAGCCCGACAGGAAACTATGGCTACACCTTC,TRBV7-3,TRBJ1-2,NA,NA
CASSLDFGGAKEQYF,TGTGCCAGCAGCTTAGATTTCGGGGGAGCTAAGGAGCAGTACTTC,TRBV11-1,TRBJ2-7,NA,NA
CASSQDRRGFTEAFF,TGTGCCAGCAGCCAAGACCGGAGAGGGTTCACTGAAGCTTTCTTT,TRBV4-2,TRBJ1-1,NA,NA